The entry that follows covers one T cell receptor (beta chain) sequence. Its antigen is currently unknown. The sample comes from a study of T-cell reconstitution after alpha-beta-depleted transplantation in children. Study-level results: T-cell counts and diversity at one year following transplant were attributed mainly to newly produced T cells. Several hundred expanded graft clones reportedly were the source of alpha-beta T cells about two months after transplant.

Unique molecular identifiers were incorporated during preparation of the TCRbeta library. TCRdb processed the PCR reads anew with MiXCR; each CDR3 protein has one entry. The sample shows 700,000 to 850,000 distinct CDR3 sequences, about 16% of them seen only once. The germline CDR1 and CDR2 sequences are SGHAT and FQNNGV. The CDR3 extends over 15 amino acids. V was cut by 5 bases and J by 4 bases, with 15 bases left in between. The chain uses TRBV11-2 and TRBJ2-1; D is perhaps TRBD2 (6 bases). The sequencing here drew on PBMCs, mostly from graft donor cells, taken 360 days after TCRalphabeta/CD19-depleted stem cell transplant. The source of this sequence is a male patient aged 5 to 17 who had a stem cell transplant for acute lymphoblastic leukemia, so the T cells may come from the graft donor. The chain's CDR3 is CASSVGLSQYNEQFF. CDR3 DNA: TGTGCCAGCAGCGTGGGACTGTCCCAGTACAATGAGCAGTTCTTC.